This T cell receptor beta chain stems from a study of T-cell memory formation after mild COVID-19. On the study more broadly: Largely, TCR clusters stayed within a single donor.

The table lists this clonotype with a few counts. Its target is unknown. Study results and limitations: Specificity for SARS-CoV-2 was not confirmed among the second-wave clones peaking on day 37.

TCRdb analysed the 5' RACE reads with MiXCR anew, one entry per CDR3 protein. The sample contains 90,000 to 120,000 distinct CDR3 sequences, under 15% of which appear only once. CDR1 and CDR2 from the germline V gene are MNHEY and SVGAGI. Between the trimmed V and J ends, which lost 0 bases and 8 bases, there was a span of 14 bases. The CDR3 extends over 15 amino acids. The chain uses TRBV6-5 and TRBJ2-1; D might be TRBD1 (5 bases). The source is a man aged 18 to 30 who had mild COVID-19 (a few samples of this study predate the infection). Cell type and time point are not known. Source material: PBMCs or a T cell subset sorted from them (not recorded which). CDR3 region: CASSYSISREDEQFF. CDR3 coding DNA: TGTGCCAGCAGTTACTCGATAAGCAGGGAAGATGAGCAGTTCTTC.